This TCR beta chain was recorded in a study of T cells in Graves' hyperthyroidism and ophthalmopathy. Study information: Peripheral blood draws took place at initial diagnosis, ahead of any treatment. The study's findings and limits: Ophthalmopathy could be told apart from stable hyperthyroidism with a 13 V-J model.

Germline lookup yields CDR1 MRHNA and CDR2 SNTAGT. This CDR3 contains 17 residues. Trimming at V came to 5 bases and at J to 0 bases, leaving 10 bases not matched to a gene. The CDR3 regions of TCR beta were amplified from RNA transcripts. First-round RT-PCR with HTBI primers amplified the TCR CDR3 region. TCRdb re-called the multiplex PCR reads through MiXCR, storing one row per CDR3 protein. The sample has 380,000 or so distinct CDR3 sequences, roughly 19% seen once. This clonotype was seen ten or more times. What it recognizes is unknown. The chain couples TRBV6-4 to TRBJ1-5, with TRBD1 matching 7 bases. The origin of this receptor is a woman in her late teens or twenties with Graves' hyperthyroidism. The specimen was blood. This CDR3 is CASSQSTGFDSNQPQHF. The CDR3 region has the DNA TGTGCCAGCAGTCAATCGACAGGGTTCGATAGCAATCAGCCCCAGCATTTT.